A selection of T cell receptor beta chains follows, all from one sample in a study of blood T cell repertoires in COVID-19. The method was immunoSEQ multiplex PCR; TCRdb's version includes in-frame clones alone and lacks a portion of them. The data hold about 130,000 clones, with almost 70% observed a single time. Specimen: peripheral blood. The origin of the receptors is a woman aged 65 to 85 with acute or convalescent COVID-19. Both conserved end residues are part of each CDR3. D genes are given only for firm matches. Clone size is stated in some rows and not others, as once, few, many or a class when expanded.

j_call,clone_size,cdr3_length,d_call,v_call,cdr3_aa,cdr3_nt
TRBJ1-3,.,14,.,TRBV4-1,CASSHAGQGNTIYF,TGCGCCAGCAGCCACGCAGGACAGGGAAACACCATATATTTT
TRBJ1-1,.,13,TRBD1,TRBV2,CASSEQGAFEAFF,TGTGCCAGCAGTGAACAGGGGGCCTTTGAAGCTTTCTTT
TRBJ1-2,.,15,.,TRBV11-2,CASSPREFYTYGYTF,TGTGCCAGCAGTCCACGGGAGTTCTATACCTATGGCTACACCTTC
TRBJ2-2,.,14,.,TRBV15,CATSRDTDTGELFF,TGTGCCACCAGCAGAGATACGGACACCGGGGAGCTGTTTTTT
TRBJ1-3,.,15,.,TRBV6-5,CASSNRDVSGNTIYF,TGTGCCAGCAGCAACAGGGACGTCTCTGGAAACACCATATATTTT
TRBJ1-3,once,16,.,TRBV2,CASNRYPKSSGNTIYF,TGTGCCAGCAACCGATATCCCAAGAGCTCTGGAAACACCATATATTTT
TRBJ1-2,many,12,.,TRBV9,CASSSFTGGYTF,TGTGCCAGCAGCTCGTTTACGGGTGGCTACACCTTC
TRBJ1-2,.,13,.,TRBV29-1,CSVELPGSDGYTF,TGCAGCGTTGAACTCCCAGGGTCCGACGGCTACACCTTC
TRBJ2-2,.,15,TRBD1,TRBV10-3,CAISPSGQDTGELFF,TGTGCCATCAGTCCATCGGGACAGGACACCGGGGAGCTGTTTTTT
TRBJ2-2,.,12,.,TRBV28,CAHGGSTGELFF,TGTGCTCACGGTGGTAGCACCGGGGAGCTGTTTTTT
TRBJ2-3,.,13,.,TRBV7-2,CASSFGSTDTQYF,TGTGCCAGCAGCTTCGGTAGCACAGATACGCAGTATTTT
TRBJ1-1,once,15,.,TRBV6-5,CASGRSPVMNTEAFF,TGTGCCAGCGGGAGGAGTCCAGTCATGAACACTGAAGCTTTCTTT
TRBJ1-5,many,15,.,TRBV6-1,CASSEGGAANQPQHF,TGTGCCAGCAGTGAAGGGGGAGCGGCCAATCAGCCCCAGCATTTT
TRBJ2-2,few,15,TRBD2,TRBV28,CASSSSGSHTGELFF,TGTGCCAGCAGTTCTAGCGGGAGTCACACCGGGGAGCTGTTTTTT
TRBJ1-4,.,13,.,TRBV19,CASSFERGEKLFF,TGTGCCAGTAGTTTCGAAAGGGGTGAAAAACTGTTTTTT
TRBJ2-2,.,17,TRBD1,TRBV6-1,CASSEGWLTGATGELFF,TGTGCCAGCAGTGAAGGGTGGCTTACAGGGGCCACCGGGGAGCTGTTTTTT
TRBJ1-2,few,13,.,TRBV5-1,CASSDTRNYGYTF,TGCGCCAGCAGCGACACGAGAAACTATGGCTACACCTTC
TRBJ2-1,few,15,TRBD2,TRBV9,CASSVTSGGYNEQFF,TGTGCCAGCAGCGTAACTAGCGGGGGATACAATGAGCAGTTCTTC
TRBJ1-2,.,15,TRBD1,TRBV6-5,CASRSRTGGGYGYTF,TGTGCCAGCAGAAGCCGGACAGGGGGTGGATATGGCTACACCTTC
TRBJ1-5,.,16,TRBD1,TRBV6-2/TRBV6-3,CASSSRTGNSNQPQHF,TGTGCCAGCAGTTCCCGGACAGGGAATAGCAATCAGCCCCAGCATTTT
TRBJ1-4,.,16,TRBD1,TRBV19,CASSDAPGTGNEKLFF,TGTGCCAGTAGTGATGCCCCGGGGACAGGGAATGAAAAACTGTTTTTT
TRBJ2-7,.,15,.,TRBV14,CASSQRGTGPYEQYF,TGTGCCAGCAGCCAACGAGGAACGGGTCCCTACGAGCAGTACTTC
TRBJ2-7,.,14,TRBD2,TRBV7-9,CASSPSGSSHEQYF,TGTGCCAGCAGCCCAAGCGGGAGTAGCCACGAGCAGTACTTC
TRBJ2-1,.,16,TRBD2,TRBV2,CASSEALLAGSNEQFF,TGTGCCAGCAGTGAAGCGCTACTAGCGGGGTCCAATGAGCAGTTCTTC
TRBJ2-3,.,14,TRBD2,TRBV7-2,CASSLWRRGDTQYF,TGTGCCAGCAGTCTATGGAGGCGGGGGGATACGCAGTATTTT
TRBJ1-6,.,16,TRBD1,TRBV19,CATRMTGESWVSPLHF,TGTGCCACCCGAATGACAGGGGAGAGTTGGGTTTCACCCCTCCACTTT
TRBJ2-2,.,14,TRBD1,TRBV11-2,CASSLGQSTGELFF,TGTGCCAGCAGCTTGGGACAGAGCACCGGGGAGCTGTTTTTT
TRBJ2-5,.,14,.,TRBV9,CASSDQQGFETQYF,TGTGCCAGCAGCGACCAACAGGGTTTTGAGACCCAGTACTTC
TRBJ2-7,.,12,.,TRBV7-9,CASSARTYEQYF,TGTGCCAGCAGCGCCAGAACCTACGAGCAGTACTTC
TRBJ1-4,.,13,.,TRBV28,CASSKSSFEKLFF,TGTGCCAGCAGCAAGAGTTCTTTTGAAAAACTGTTTTTT
TRBJ2-7,.,11,.,TRBV2,CASQSAYEQYF,TGTGCCAGCCAATCGGCCTACGAGCAGTACTTC
TRBJ2-2,.,15,TRBD2,TRBV24-1,CATSDFTGLAWELFF,TGTGCCACCAGTGATTTCACCGGACTAGCATGGGAGCTGTTTTTT
TRBJ2-3,.,17,.,TRBV6-1,CASSGQRTVLLTDTQYF,TGTGCCAGCAGTGGCCAGCGGACAGTTCTCCTCACAGATACGCAGTATTTT
TRBJ2-1,few,15,TRBD2,TRBV6-5,CASSYSKVAGDEQFF,TGTGCCAGCAGTTACTCGAAGGTAGCGGGAGATGAGCAGTTCTTC
TRBJ2-1,few,16,TRBD2,TRBV29-1,CSVEVRGTSGSGEQFF,TGCAGCGTTGAAGTTCGAGGGACTAGCGGATCGGGTGAGCAGTTCTTC
TRBJ1-5,.,12,.,TRBV12-3/TRBV12-4,CASSPGNQPQHF,TGTGCCAGCAGTCCGGGCAATCAGCCCCAGCATTTT
TRBJ1-2,.,16,.,TRBV14,CASSPHMDRDNYGYTF,TGTGCCAGCAGCCCCCATATGGACAGAGATAACTATGGCTACACCTTC
TRBJ2-4,.,15,.,TRBV5-1,CASSLVGGALNIQYF,TGCGCCAGCAGCTTGGTTGGAGGGGCGTTAAACATTCAGTACTTC
TRBJ2-2,.,14,TRBD1,TRBV9,CASSVAGGGGELFF,TGTGCCAGCAGCGTAGCAGGGGGCGGCGGGGAGCTGTTTTTT
TRBJ1-3,.,14,.,TRBV30,CAWSVSTALETGYF,TGTGCCTGGAGTGTCTCGACAGCCCTGGAAACAGGGTATTTT
TRBJ1-1,.,16,TRBD1,TRBV28,CASSYRQGQGSTEAFF,TGTGCCAGCAGTTACCGACAGGGCCAAGGGAGCACTGAAGCTTTCTTT
TRBJ2-4,.,12,.,TRBV28,CASSGRLNIQYF,TGTGCCAGCAGTGGCAGGTTAAACATTCAGTACTTC
TRBJ1-5,.,14,TRBD1,TRBV27,CASSSQGASQPQHF,TGTGCCAGCAGTTCACAGGGGGCCAGTCAGCCCCAGCATTTT
TRBJ1-4,.,13,.,TRBV12-3/TRBV12-4,CASSLNSNEKLFF,TGTGCCAGCAGTTTGAACAGTAATGAAAAACTGTTTTTT
TRBJ2-7,.,14,TRBD1,TRBV4-1,CASSPRDRDYEQYF,TGCGCCAGCAGCCCCCGGGACAGAGACTACGAGCAGTACTTC
TRBJ1-5,many,14,.,TRBV19,CASSIEQDNQPQHF,TGTGCCAGTAGTATAGAACAGGACAATCAGCCCCAGCATTTT
TRBJ1-5,.,12,.,TRBV12-3/TRBV12-4,CASSYQRQPQHF,TGTGCCAGCAGTTATCAGCGTCAGCCCCAGCATTTT
TRBJ2-7,.,16,TRBD1,TRBV5-1,CASSLATGQGAYEQYF,TGCGCCAGCAGCTTGGCCACGGGACAGGGTGCCTACGAGCAGTACTTC
TRBJ2-1,.,18,TRBD2,TRBV19,CASASMGGRASSYNEQFF,TGTGCCAGTGCTTCGATGGGAGGGCGCGCCAGCTCCTACAATGAGCAGTTCTTC
TRBJ1-2,.,15,TRBD1,TRBV2,CASIPYRGLDYGYTF,TGTGCCAGCATTCCCTACAGGGGCCTCGACTATGGCTACACCTTC
TRBJ1-5,few,15,TRBD1,TRBV6-5,CASSPGQGLGQPQHF,TGTGCCAGCAGTCCCGGACAGGGTCTAGGTCAGCCCCAGCATTTT
TRBJ1-1,once,15,TRBD1,TRBV27,CASSTGQGRSTEAFF,TGTGCCAGCAGTACCGGACAGGGGAGAAGCACTGAAGCTTTCTTT
TRBJ1-1,.,14,.,TRBV18,CASSLAALNTEAFF,TGTGCCAGCTCACTTGCGGCCCTTAACACTGAAGCTTTCTTT
TRBJ1-4,.,15,.,TRBV9,CASSSKFATNEKLFF,TGTGCCAGCAGTTCTAAATTCGCAACTAATGAAAAACTGTTTTTT
TRBJ2-3,.,16,.,TRBV2,CASSQAPGASTDTQYF,TGTGCCAGCAGCCAAGCCCCCGGAGCTAGCACAGATACGCAGTATTTT
TRBJ1-5,.,16,TRBD1,TRBV5-1,CASSLGQGGVGQPQHF,TGCGCCAGCAGCTTGGGGCAGGGGGGCGTCGGTCAGCCCCAGCATTTT
TRBJ1-2,.,14,.,TRBV29-1,CSVVGGVSNYGYTF,TGCAGCGTTGTTGGCGGTGTGTCTAACTATGGCTACACCTTC
TRBJ2-5,.,14,TRBD1,TRBV5-6,CASSFGQGQETQYF,TGTGCCAGCAGCTTCGGACAGGGCCAGGAGACCCAGTACTTC
TRBJ2-3,.,15,TRBD2,TRBV14,CASSRIAGYTDTQYF,TGTGCCAGCAGTCGTATAGCGGGATACACAGATACGCAGTATTTT
TRBJ2-3,few,11,.,TRBV20-1,CSAHSRDTQYF,TGCAGTGCTCATAGTCGAGATACGCAGTATTTT